A selection of T cell receptor beta chains follows, all from one sample in a study of shared clonotypes between healthy human individuals. Only in-frame clones appear in the TCRdb table, and some are missing; sequencing was by immunoSEQ multiplex PCR. The sample includes 2 million to 2.5 million clones, 93% seen only once; the top ten take approximately 0.35%. The sample taken for sequencing was naive CD4+ T cells from PBMCs. These receptors all come from a man between 18 and 35 years old in good health. Some clones in this sample may be carry-over from other donors' samples. Each CDR3 is given with its conserved first and last residue. The D gene is left open where the match is weak. Where a row states a size, it is once, few, many or the class of an expanded clone; other rows omit it.

clone_size: few
j_call: TRBJ1-5
v_call: TRBV28
cdr3_length: 12
d_call: NA
cdr3_aa: CASTGPNQPQHF
cdr3_nt: TGTGCCAGCACAGGCCCCAATCAGCCCCAGCATTTT

clone_size: NA
j_call: TRBJ1-2
v_call: TRBV6-6
cdr3_length: 16
d_call: NA
cdr3_aa: CASSHYQGSRLNGYTF
cdr3_nt: TGTGCCAGCAGCCATTATCAGGGAAGTCGCCTCAATGGCTACACCTTC

clone_size: NA
j_call: TRBJ1-3
v_call: TRBV5-1
cdr3_length: 13
d_call: TRBD1
cdr3_aa: CASSRDSGNTIYF
cdr3_nt: TGCGCCAGCAGCCGGGACAGTGGAAACACCATATATTTT

clone_size: NA
j_call: TRBJ1-1
v_call: TRBV30
cdr3_length: 12
d_call: NA
cdr3_aa: CAWKPGVTEAFF
cdr3_nt: TGTGCCTGGAAACCGGGAGTCACTGAAGCTTTCTTT

clone_size: NA
j_call: TRBJ2-1
v_call: TRBV7-3
cdr3_length: 12
d_call: NA
cdr3_aa: CASSLLGDEQFF
cdr3_nt: TGTGCCAGCAGCTTACTAGGCGATGAGCAGTTCTTC

clone_size: NA
j_call: TRBJ2-3
v_call: TRBV28
cdr3_length: 15
d_call: TRBD2
cdr3_aa: CASAYQSGKGLPQYF
cdr3_nt: TGTGCCAGCGCATACCAGAGCGGGAAGGGCCTTCCGCAGTATTTT

clone_size: NA
j_call: TRBJ2-5
v_call: TRBV11-2
cdr3_length: 14
d_call: TRBD1
cdr3_aa: CASSLGTAQETQYF
cdr3_nt: TGTGCCAGCAGCCTAGGGACAGCTCAAGAGACCCAGTACTTC

clone_size: NA
j_call: TRBJ1-1
v_call: TRBV5-1
cdr3_length: 14
d_call: NA
cdr3_aa: CASSSTGPGTEAFF
cdr3_nt: TGCGCCAGCAGCTCTACAGGGCCGGGCACTGAAGCTTTCTTT

clone_size: NA
j_call: TRBJ1-3
v_call: TRBV21-1
cdr3_length: 20
d_call: NA
cdr3_aa: CASSKVKGQEGQSSGNTIYF
cdr3_nt: TGTGCCAGCAGCAAAGTTAAGGGACAGGAGGGCCAAAGCTCTGGAAACACCATATATTTT

clone_size: NA
j_call: TRBJ2-2
v_call: TRBV5-1
cdr3_length: 17
d_call: NA
cdr3_aa: CASSLALEGRRTGELFF
cdr3_nt: TGCGCCAGCAGCTTGGCCTTGGAGGGGCGCCGCACCGGGGAGCTGTTTTTT

clone_size: NA
j_call: TRBJ1-2
v_call: TRBV5-6
cdr3_length: 15
d_call: NA
cdr3_aa: CASSPPGQDTYGYTF
cdr3_nt: TGTGCCAGCAGCCCTCCCGGTCAGGACACCTATGGCTACACCTTC

clone_size: NA
j_call: TRBJ1-2
v_call: TRBV20-1
cdr3_length: 11
d_call: NA
cdr3_aa: CSGSGGYGYTF
cdr3_nt: TGCAGTGGCAGTGGGGGCTATGGCTACACCTTC

clone_size: NA
j_call: TRBJ2-6
v_call: TRBV9
cdr3_length: 15
d_call: NA
cdr3_aa: CASSIAGSGANVLTF
cdr3_nt: TGTGCCAGCAGCATCGCCGGATCTGGGGCCAACGTCCTGACTTTC

clone_size: NA
j_call: TRBJ2-2
v_call: TRBV2
cdr3_length: 15
d_call: TRBD2
cdr3_aa: CASSEASREGGELFF
cdr3_nt: TGTGCCAGCAGTGAAGCAAGCAGGGAGGGCGGGGAGCTGTTTTTT

clone_size: NA
j_call: TRBJ2-1
v_call: TRBV10-3
cdr3_length: 13
d_call: NA
cdr3_aa: CAAGPSSYNEQFF
cdr3_nt: TGTGCCGCCGGGCCGAGCTCCTACAATGAGCAGTTCTTC

clone_size: NA
j_call: TRBJ1-3
v_call: TRBV28
cdr3_length: 14
d_call: NA
cdr3_aa: CASSLGGAGNTIYF
cdr3_nt: TGTGCCAGCAGTTTGGGGGGCGCTGGAAACACCATATATTTT

clone_size: NA
j_call: TRBJ1-5
v_call: TRBV23-1
cdr3_length: 18
d_call: NA
cdr3_aa: CASSQSPGTAPPYQPQHF
cdr3_nt: TGCGCCAGCAGTCAATCCCCGGGCACCGCTCCCCCCTATCAGCCCCAGCATTTT

clone_size: NA
j_call: TRBJ1-4
v_call: TRBV18
cdr3_length: 17
d_call: NA
cdr3_aa: CASSVGGQTATNEKLFF
cdr3_nt: TGTGCCAGCTCCGTAGGGGGGCAGACAGCAACTAATGAAAAACTGTTTTTT

clone_size: NA
j_call: TRBJ1-1
v_call: TRBV7-9
cdr3_length: 14
d_call: NA
cdr3_aa: CASSIRTRDTEAFF
cdr3_nt: TGTGCCAGCAGCATACGGACTCGGGACACTGAAGCTTTCTTT

clone_size: NA
j_call: TRBJ2-3
v_call: TRBV6-6
cdr3_length: 15
d_call: NA
cdr3_aa: CATTSRGSPADTQYF
cdr3_nt: TGTGCCACTACCTCACGTGGTAGCCCGGCAGATACGCAGTATTTT

clone_size: NA
j_call: TRBJ1-3
v_call: TRBV7-2
cdr3_length: 14
d_call: NA
cdr3_aa: CASSLTSVGNTIYF
cdr3_nt: TGTGCCAGCAGCTTGACCTCTGTTGGAAACACCATATATTTT

clone_size: NA
j_call: TRBJ1-4
v_call: TRBV28
cdr3_length: 14
d_call: NA
cdr3_aa: CASSRQPINEKLFF
cdr3_nt: TGTGCCAGCAGTCGACAGCCAATTAATGAAAAACTGTTTTTT

clone_size: NA
j_call: TRBJ1-1
v_call: TRBV7-6
cdr3_length: 14
d_call: NA
cdr3_aa: CASSQGRIHTEAFF
cdr3_nt: TGTGCCAGCAGCCAAGGACGGATACACACTGAAGCTTTCTTT

clone_size: NA
j_call: TRBJ2-7
v_call: TRBV7-9
cdr3_length: 14
d_call: TRBD2
cdr3_aa: CASSLAGLAYEQYF
cdr3_nt: TGTGCCAGCAGCTTAGCCGGACTAGCATACGAGCAGTACTTC

clone_size: NA
j_call: TRBJ1-3
v_call: TRBV30
cdr3_length: 10
d_call: NA
cdr3_aa: CAWSVNTIYF
cdr3_nt: TGTGCCTGGAGTGTTAACACCATATATTTT

clone_size: NA
j_call: TRBJ1-5
v_call: TRBV13
cdr3_length: 13
d_call: NA
cdr3_aa: CASSLDQNQPQHF
cdr3_nt: TGTGCCAGCAGCTTAGACCAGAATCAGCCCCAGCATTTT

clone_size: NA
j_call: TRBJ1-4
v_call: TRBV28
cdr3_length: 14
d_call: NA
cdr3_aa: CASQQVLGGEKLFF
cdr3_nt: TGTGCCAGTCAACAGGTTCTTGGAGGTGAAAAACTGTTTTTT

clone_size: NA
j_call: TRBJ2-1
v_call: TRBV4-2
cdr3_length: 17
d_call: NA
cdr3_aa: CASSPRIGSSSYNEQFF
cdr3_nt: TGTGCCAGCAGCCCCCGAATAGGCTCTAGCTCCTACAATGAGCAGTTCTTC

clone_size: once
j_call: TRBJ2-5
v_call: TRBV9
cdr3_length: 15
d_call: NA
cdr3_aa: CASSVRGGAQETQYF
cdr3_nt: TGTGCCAGCAGCGTCCGTGGGGGGGCCCAAGAGACCCAGTACTTC

clone_size: NA
j_call: TRBJ2-7
v_call: TRBV28
cdr3_length: 14
d_call: TRBD2
cdr3_aa: CASSGASGALEQYF
cdr3_nt: TGTGCCAGCAGTGGGGCTAGCGGGGCCCTCGAGCAGTACTTC

clone_size: NA
j_call: TRBJ2-7
v_call: TRBV19
cdr3_length: 16
d_call: TRBD2
cdr3_aa: CASSAGLAGAIHEQYF
cdr3_nt: TGTGCCAGTAGTGCCGGGCTAGCGGGAGCCATCCACGAGCAGTACTTC

clone_size: NA
j_call: TRBJ2-1
v_call: TRBV9
cdr3_length: 16
d_call: TRBD2
cdr3_aa: CASSVVVGGPGNEQFF
cdr3_nt: TGTGCCAGCAGCGTAGTCGTGGGAGGGCCGGGCAATGAGCAGTTCTTC

clone_size: NA
j_call: TRBJ2-1
v_call: TRBV5-4
cdr3_length: 15
d_call: TRBD2
cdr3_aa: CASSSGLAVDFEQFF
cdr3_nt: TGTGCCAGCAGCTCGGGACTAGCGGTTGACTTTGAGCAGTTCTTC

clone_size: NA
j_call: TRBJ1-1
v_call: TRBV29-1
cdr3_length: 16
d_call: TRBD1
cdr3_aa: CSVEDRGRVFATEAFF
cdr3_nt: TGCAGCGTTGAGGACAGGGGGCGGGTGTTCGCTACTGAAGCTTTCTTT

clone_size: once
j_call: TRBJ1-1
v_call: TRBV7-2
cdr3_length: 13
d_call: NA
cdr3_aa: CASSWTLNTEAFF
cdr3_nt: TGTGCCAGCAGCTGGACACTGAACACTGAAGCTTTCTTT

clone_size: NA
j_call: TRBJ2-6
v_call: TRBV15
cdr3_length: 19
d_call: NA
cdr3_aa: CATSREYVGPPSGANVLTF
cdr3_nt: TGTGCCACCAGCAGAGAGTATGTGGGGCCTCCCTCTGGGGCCAACGTCCTGACTTTC

clone_size: NA
j_call: TRBJ2-5
v_call: TRBV4-1
cdr3_length: 15
d_call: TRBD1
cdr3_aa: CASSQHEGGPETQYF
cdr3_nt: TGCGCCAGCAGCCAACACGAAGGGGGCCCAGAGACCCAGTACTTC

clone_size: NA
j_call: TRBJ2-1
v_call: TRBV27
cdr3_length: 15
d_call: NA
cdr3_aa: CASWGLEGGYNEQFF
cdr3_nt: TGTGCCAGCTGGGGGCTCGAGGGAGGTTACAATGAGCAGTTCTTC

clone_size: NA
j_call: TRBJ2-7
v_call: TRBV10-1
cdr3_length: 15
d_call: TRBD2
cdr3_aa: CASSRDPTGTSGKYF
cdr3_nt: TGCGCCAGCAGCAGAGACCCTACCGGGACTAGCGGAAAGTACTTC

clone_size: NA
j_call: TRBJ2-1
v_call: TRBV27
cdr3_length: 16
d_call: TRBD2
cdr3_aa: CASSRGLAGIYNEQFF
cdr3_nt: TGTGCCAGCAGTCGCGGACTAGCGGGAATCTACAATGAGCAGTTCTTC

clone_size: NA
j_call: TRBJ1-5
v_call: TRBV5-6
cdr3_length: 13
d_call: NA
cdr3_aa: CASSLAPDQPQHF
cdr3_nt: TGTGCCAGCAGCTTGGCGCCGGATCAGCCCCAGCATTTT

clone_size: NA
j_call: TRBJ2-2
v_call: TRBV6-5
cdr3_length: 15
d_call: NA
cdr3_aa: CASSYGPGEGGELFF
cdr3_nt: TGTGCCAGCAGTTACGGACCGGGTGAGGGCGGGGAGCTGTTTTTT

clone_size: NA
j_call: TRBJ2-7
v_call: TRBV5-6
cdr3_length: 15
d_call: TRBD1
cdr3_aa: CASSLAPGGTYEQYF
cdr3_nt: TGTGCCAGCAGCTTGGCCCCAGGGGGCACCTACGAGCAGTACTTC

clone_size: NA
j_call: TRBJ2-3
v_call: TRBV28
cdr3_length: 18
d_call: TRBD2
cdr3_aa: CASSLFAGGFFGTDTQYF
cdr3_nt: TGTGCCAGCAGTTTATTTGCGGGAGGCTTCTTTGGCACAGATACGCAGTATTTT

clone_size: NA
j_call: TRBJ1-2
v_call: TRBV6-1
cdr3_length: 13
d_call: NA
cdr3_aa: CATHLESNYGYTF
cdr3_nt: TGTGCCACCCACCTGGAGTCTAACTATGGCTACACCTTC

clone_size: NA
j_call: TRBJ2-3
v_call: TRBV5-4
cdr3_length: 15
d_call: TRBD2
cdr3_aa: CASSPGLDRTDTQYF
cdr3_nt: TGTGCCAGCAGCCCGGGACTAGACCGCACAGATACGCAGTATTTT

clone_size: NA
j_call: TRBJ1-2
v_call: TRBV7-3
cdr3_length: 17
d_call: TRBD1
cdr3_aa: CASSLTGGTGVSYGYTF
cdr3_nt: TGTGCCAGCAGCCTCACAGGGGGGACAGGGGTATCCTATGGCTACACCTTC

clone_size: NA
j_call: TRBJ2-2
v_call: TRBV19
cdr3_length: 19
d_call: TRBD2
cdr3_aa: CASSIILAGGQEVGGELFF
cdr3_nt: TGTGCCAGTAGTATAATACTAGCGGGAGGCCAGGAAGTTGGCGGGGAGCTGTTTTTT